One sample yielded the 18 T cell receptor beta chains listed below, sequenced in a study of beta chain features in type 1 diabetes. Expressed TCRB transcripts were sequenced after all isolated RNA was converted to cDNA. Assay used: immunoSEQ multiplex PCR; TCRdb lists only in-frame clones, some missing. The sample carries roughly 500,000 clones, about 30% recorded once. Sequencing was carried out using naive CD4+ T cells from blood. The receptor source for this set is a man younger than 35 in good health.

This clone was seen only a few times. The chain is built from TRBV30 and TRBJ1-5; D uncertain. The CDR3 is 15 amino acids. V dropped 0 bases and J dropped 4 bases, with 13 bases sitting between them. CDR1 is GTSNPN, CDR2 SVGIG, per germline (reference sequence). The CDR3: CAWSVRRDANQPQHF. The DNA for the CDR3 is TGTGCCTGGAGTGTACGAAGGGATGCAAATCAGCCCCAGCATTTT.

This clone was found a few times. The genes are TRBV7-9 and TRBJ2-7, with 7 bases lining up with TRBD2. Looked up from germline, CDR1 is SEHNR and CDR2 is FQNEAQ (reference sequence). Trimming removed 3 bases from V and 4 bases from J; junction bases left unmatched: 9. CDR3 size: 15 residues. The CDR3 protein is CASSFSGGLEYEQYF. CDR3 DNA sequence: TGTGCCAGCAGCTTTTCGGGAGGTTTAGAATACGAGCAGTACTTC.

In its sample, this clone was seen a few times. The J gene is TRBJ2-3, the V gene TRBV7-3; no clear D gene. Germline V gene sequence: CDR1 SGHTA, CDR2 FQGTGA. The CDR3 has 13 amino acids. Trimming pared 2 bases from V and 5 bases from J, leaving 8 bases between. The CDR3 spells CASSLLTEDTQYF. The CDR3 bases are TGTGCCAGCAGCTTATTGACGGAAGATACGCAGTATTTT.

The gene calls are TRBV11-3 and TRBJ2-1; D uncertain. CDR3 length equals 13 residues. The ends were cut back, 1 base at V and 5 bases at J, with 6 bases in the middle. The germline CDR1 and CDR2 sequences are SGHNT and YENEEA. CDR3 loop: CASSLGQHNEQFF. CDR3 DNA sequence: TGTGCCAGCAGCTTAGGGCAGCACAATGAGCAGTTCTTC.

The chain uses TRBV27 and TRBJ2-1, with D uncertain. From germline, CDR1 is MNHEY and CDR2 SMNVEV (reference sequence). This CDR3 region has 14 residues. V gave up 6 bases and J gave up 6 bases, with 15 bases separating them. CDR3 loop: CASSSDWAPNEQFF. In DNA form, the CDR3 reads TGTGCCAGCAGCTCAGACTGGGCCCCCAATGAGCAGTTCTTC.

The chain employs TRBV4-2 and TRBJ2-5; D is tentatively TRBD1 or TRBD2 (5 bases each). The germline V and J ends were trimmed by 4 bases and 5 bases, with 14 bases remaining between them. The germline gives CDR1 LGHNA, CDR2 YNFKEQ. The CDR3 loop spans 14 amino acids. Here the CDR3 reads CASSPGTARETQYF. CDR3 in DNA: TGTGCCAGCAGCCCCGGGACCGCTCGGGAGACCCAGTACTTC.

This clone was counted a few times. This chain connects TRBV28 to TRBJ2-7, with 8 nucleotides matching TRBD2. After removal of 7 bases from V and 4 bases from J, the junction contained 6 bases not matched to a gene. The CDR3 spans 13 residues. Germline V gene data show CDR1 as MDHEN and CDR2 as SYDVKM. The CDR3 bases are TGTGCCAGCACGAAGGGACTAGTATACGAGCAGTACTTC. This translates into CASTKGLVYEQYF. The full variable domain, its missing parts supplied by reference TRBV28 and TRBJ2-7, is DVKVTQSSRYLVKRTGEKVFLECVQDMDHENMFWYRQDPGLGLRLIYFSYDVKMKEKGDIPEGYSVSREKKERFSLILESASTNQTSMYLCASTKGLVYEQYFGPGTRLTVT.

This chain joins TRBV7-9 and TRBJ2-5, with D tentatively TRBD1 (5 bases). Germline CDR1 and CDR2: SEHNR and FQNEAQ (reference sequence). V gave up 2 bases and J gave up 4 bases, with 8 bases separating them. This CDR3 comprises 13 residues. Here the CDR3 DNA reads TGTGCCAGCAGCTTATTCCAGGGAGAGACCCAGTACTTC. As protein: CASSLFQGETQYF.

As regards this clone: This specimen includes other DNA sequences encoding the same CDR3. This chain uses TRBV4-1 with TRBJ1-2, with 8 bases lining up with TRBD1. CDR1 is MGHRA, CDR2 YSYEKL, per germline. This CDR3 has 13 amino acids. The V and J ends lost 4 bases and 3 bases, in that order; junction bases with no gene match: 1. CDR3 in amino acids: CASSLDRDYGYTF. DNA for the CDR3: TGCGCCAGCAGCCTGGACAGGGACTATGGCTACACCTTC.

V usage is TRBV9 and J usage is TRBJ2-5; unclear D gene. The CDR3 is 15 residues long. Germline V CDR1 and CDR2: SGDLS, YYNGEE. Deletions cut 0 bases from V and 5 bases from J, with 14 bases between. CDR3 bases: TGTGCCAGCAGCGTAGCTACCGTGACTTCGGAGACCCAGTACTTC. This sequence encodes CASSVATVTSETQYF.

This clone was seen a handful of times. Other nucleotide sequences from this sample produce the same CDR3. The CDR3 DNA reads TGTGCCAGCAGCTTTAGGGGTAATGAGCAGTTCTTC. As protein: CASSFRGNEQFF. The genes are TRBV7-2 and TRBJ2-1, with D possibly matching TRBD1 (5 bases). CDR1 and CDR2 from the germline V gene are SGHTA and FQGNSA. Trimming pared 3 bases from V and 7 bases from J, leaving 7 bases between. The CDR3 totals 12 residues.

The chain employs TRBV5-1 and TRBJ2-7; possible D gene TRBD2, 6 bases. Germline loops: CDR1 SGHRS, CDR2 YFSETQ. V was shortened by 1 base and J by 4 bases, with 6 bases between the two germline ends. CDR3 length equals 12 residues. This CDR3 reads CASSLRGYEQYF. The CDR3 DNA reads TGCGCCAGCAGCTTGCGGGGGTACGAGCAGTACTTC.

This chain uses TRBV29-1 with TRBJ2-3; weak D call: TRBD1 (5 bases). This CDR3 region has 15 residues. CDR1 SQVTM and CDR2 ANQGSEA come from the germline V gene. Trimming left V 4 bases short and J 6 bases short, with 20 bases between. CDR3 bases: TGCAGCGTTGGGTATTTAAGGGGCCAAATGGATACGCAGTATTTT. It codes for CSVGYLRGQMDTQYF.

The CDR3 sequence: CASSEGNQETQYF. CDR3 nucleotide sequence: TGCGCCAGCAGCGAAGGGAACCAAGAGACCCAGTACTTC. V usage is TRBV5-1 and J usage is TRBJ2-5; D gene ambiguous. The germline V gene has CDR1 SGHRS and CDR2 YFSETQ. The CDR3 consists of 13 residues. Trimming shortened V by 4 bases and J by 0 bases, and 7 bases separated the two germline ends.

In this sample, this clone turned up a few times. The chain joins TRBV7-9 to TRBJ1-1; D is unclear. V was pared by 5 bases and J by 0 bases, with 16 bases between. The V gene's germline CDR1 is SEHNR and CDR2 FQNEAQ (reference sequence). The CDR3 contains 16 residues. The CDR3 protein is CASSPRLLGLNTEAFF. The CDR3 bases are TGTGCCAGCAGCCCCCGTCTGTTAGGGCTGAACACTGAAGCTTTCTTT.

This clone appeared a few times. The rearrangement links TRBV20-1 to TRBJ2-1; 8 bases are shared with TRBD2. After removal of 5 bases from V and 9 bases from J, the junction contained 3 bases not matched to a gene. The CDR3 is 11 amino acids. Germline values: CDR1 DFQATT, CDR2 SNEGSKA (reference sequence). Written as DNA, the CDR3 is TGCAGTGCTGCCCTAGCGGGTGAGCAGTTCTTC. Its protein product is CSAALAGEQFF.

The CDR3 DNA follows: TGTGCCAGCACCAAGATTAAGTACAGCTCCTACAATGAGCAGTTCTTC. Translating gives CASTKIKYSSYNEQFF. This chain uses TRBV5-3 with TRBJ2-1, with D unclear. TRBV5-3 is known as an ORF, though its function is uncertain. The CDR3 consists of 16 residues. Trimming took off 8 bases at V and 0 bases at J, with 18 bases between the two ends.

The V call is TRBV5-1, the J call TRBJ1-4; D is ambiguous. V shed 0 bases and J shed 8 bases, with 11 bases lying between them. Germline CDR1 SGHRS, CDR2 YFSETQ. The CDR3 has 14 residues. This chain's CDR3 is CASSLGTDAEKLFF. In DNA, the CDR3 is TGCGCCAGCAGCTTGGGGACTGATGCCGAAAAACTGTTTTTT.